This record concerns one TCR beta chain sequence. Its antigen remains unidentified. This probably arose from a read error, given a far larger clone one base away. This record belongs to a study of low-dose radiotherapy and immunotherapy resistance in tumors (dated by TCRdb to the early 2020s). Turning to the overall study: Patients in Cohort 1 were given 0.5 Gy per fraction every 2 weeks, and the prescribed total PTV dose was 6.5 Gy. Cohort 2 received 1 Gy per fraction every two weeks, with a total of 13 Gy over 26 weeks. Patients were given nivolumab as a 240 mg flat dose every two weeks and ipilimumab at 1 mg/kg every six weeks, with both drugs delivered intravenously. Cyclophosphamide 200 mg/m2 was given intravenously every two weeks, one day before each radiation and immunotherapy administration. Aspirin 300 mg was taken orally once daily by patients for four cycles, starting on cycle 1 day 1. Trial participants were not randomized into treatment groups. Eight patients were included in the translational analysis: three from the first dose cohort and the first five from the second dose cohort.

Including the terminal cysteine and phenylalanine, the CDR3 comprises 16 residues. Left in the record is the CDR3 DNA by itself, 48 bases read in frame from the first base. Trimming accounts for 5 bases at V and 7 bases at J, while the number of junction bases matched to no gene is 11. Based on the germline V gene, the CDR1 and CDR2 sequences are MDHEN and SYDVKM. TCRdb shows the sequencer as Illumina HiSeq 2500. To make first-strand cDNA, Superscript III was used along with a set of TRAV- and TRBV-specific primers so that both the TCRalpha and TCRbeta chains were covered. TCRs were amplified with Phusion for 15 to 20 PCR cycles, with a constant-region primer paired with the adapter attached to the V primers. The isolated mRNA was amplified using the MessageAmp II aRNA Amplification Kit, with in vitro transcription performed for roughly 16 hours at 37 degrees C. The Dynabeads mRNA DIRECT Purification Kit was used to isolate the mRNA for TCR sequencing. Indexed Illumina adapters were added in a second Phusion PCR of 20 to 30 cycles, after which AMPure XP beads were used to purify the products. In the authors' own workflow: Using custom Perl scripts, TCR sequences encoding the same protein were pooled, out-of-frame sequences were removed, and the abundance of each clonotype was computed. TCR sequences supported by only a single read were excluded from analysis. Repertoire metrics included Shannon entropy, Gini index, clonality, richness, and frequency of TCRs shared between repertoires. TCRdb handled the public reads itself, with Q25 trimming in fastp and clone calling in MiXCR, and kept productive beta chains. A single entry per CDR3 protein holds the most common genes and DNA from its merged rows. TCRdb, rather than the study authors, made the V and J calls. This sample is represented by about 84,000 distinct CDR3 sequences; less than 20% of them were singletons. 1.3% to 1.5% of the sample is in the top ten clones.

Reading the label with the study, this specimen's time point is: after trial treatment. The sample's treatment or condition label, decoded: LDRT plus nivolumab, ipilimumab, low-dose cyclophosphamide and aspirin (RACIN trial). Donors were enrolled in RACIN, a single-arm phase I dose-escalation trial in which nivolumab, ipilimumab, aspirin, low-dose cyclophosphamide and low-dose radiotherapy were combined. Eligible patients had advanced, TIL-negative solid tumors. The source material was PBMCs, sampled after low-dose radiotherapy plus immunotherapy. This receptor was obtained from a male donor with prostate cancer. This sequence uses TRBV28 and TRBJ2-7, with 13 bases aligning to TRBD2. The CDR3 is CASSPPTSGRTVEQYF. The DNA reads as follows: TGTGCCAGCAGTCCGCCGACTAGCGGGAGGACGGTTGAGCAGTACTTC. When the CDR3 is completed using the reference TRBV28 and TRBJ2-7 genes on either side, the full variable domain is DVKVTQSSRYLVKRTGEKVFLECVQDMDHENMFWYRQDPGLGLRLIYFSYDVKMKEKGDIPEGYSVSREKKERFSLILESASTNQTSMYLCASSPPTSGRTVEQYFGPGTRLTVT.